The clone carrying this TCR beta chain was seen more than once but under ten times. The sample belongs to a study of blood T cell repertoires in COVID-19. Germline CDR1 SGDLS, CDR2 YYNGEE. The CDR3 contains 14 residues. V shed 4 bases, J shed 2 bases, and the junction held 6 bases outside the gene matches. In the source study's methods: Nucleated cell counts were estimated from reference gene primer amplification. Some clones are missing from TCRdb's copy, which holds only in-frame ones; the method was immunoSEQ multiplex PCR. V and J calls and clone size are those listed in that table; D and trimming were worked out from the DNA. There are roughly 200,000 clones in the sample; roughly 85% occur only once, and roughly 3% lies in the top ten.

This chain uses TRBV9 with TRBJ2-7; 7 positions agree with TRBD2. The origin of this receptor is a man aged 55-75 years with acute or convalescent COVID-19. Sequences were obtained from peripheral blood. For the CDR3, the DNA is TGTGCCAGCAGCTTCCTAGCGGATACCTACGAGCAGTACTTC. It codes for CASSFLADTYEQYF.